A single sample gave rise to the 21 T cell receptor beta chains below, sequenced in a study of T cell responses to AZD1222 COVID-19 vaccine. Produced via immunoSEQ multiplex PCR; TCRdb's table is partial and in-frame only. The sample records over 45,000 clones, more than 70% being singletons. The sequencing used peripheral blood, collected on day 0 of AZD1222 vaccination. Receptor source: an adult in good health.

The V and J genes are TRBV28 and TRBJ2-7; no firm D call. The germline CDR1 and CDR2 sequences are MDHEN and SYDVKM. V was cut by 5 bases and J by 2 bases, with 4 bases left in between. There are 11 residues in the CDR3. CDR3 amino acids: CASSGTYEQYF. The CDR3 DNA follows: TGTGCCAGCAGTGGAACCTACGAGCAGTACTTC.

The rearrangement joins TRBV12-3 or TRBV12-4 to TRBJ2-2, with unresolved D. The ends were cut back, 5 bases at V and 6 bases at J, with 4 bases in the middle. CDR3 length: 11 residues. Here the CDR3 reads CASSPSGELFF. In DNA form, the CDR3 reads TGTGCCAGCAGTCCGTCCGGGGAGCTGTTTTTT.

The chain uses TRBV6-5 and TRBJ1-4; D ambiguous. The CDR3 consists of 12 residues. V shed 2 bases and J shed 5 bases, with 3 bases lying between them. CDR1 and CDR2 (germline): MNHEY, SVGAGI. CDR3 region: CASSYTNEKLFF. DNA for the CDR3: TGTGCCAGCAGTTACACGAATGAAAAACTGTTTTTT.

This clone appeared once. This chain links TRBV27 with TRBJ2-1, with 16 nucleotides matching TRBD2. J lost 6 bases, V lost 7 bases, and 6 bases had no gene match. Looked up from germline, CDR1 is MNHEY and CDR2 is SMNVEV (reference sequence). This CDR3 spans 16 amino acids. The CDR3, as DNA: TGTGCCAGCAAGGGGACTAGCGGGAGGGACTTCAATGAGCAGTTCTTC. It codes for CASKGTSGRDFNEQFF.

The genes are TRBV9 and TRBJ1-5; D remains unclear. V dropped 4 bases and J dropped 7 bases, with 18 bases sitting between them. CDR1 and CDR2 (germline): SGDLS, YYNGEE. This CDR3 comprises 15 residues. CDR3 bases: TGTGCCAGCAGCCGCTCGAGTGGTGCTGGACAGCCCCAGCATTTT. Translated: CASSRSSGAGQPQHF.

The V and J genes are TRBV21-1 and TRBJ1-5. TRBV21-1 counts as a pseudogene. The CDR3 extends over 15 amino acids. The CDR3 protein is CASSKVYHYNQPQHF. In DNA, the CDR3 is TGTGCCAGCAGCAAGGTATACCACTACAATCAGCCCCAGCATTTT.

With regard to this clone: Other DNA sequences in this specimen translate into the identical CDR3. The rearrangement joins TRBV5-1 to TRBJ1-1, with a tentative D call TRBD1 (5 bases). V lost 0 bases and J 3 bases, leaving 9 bases between the germline ends. Germline CDR1 reads SGHRS; CDR2 reads YFSETQ. The CDR3 consists of 14 residues. The CDR3 here is CASSLVGGDTEAFF. The DNA for the CDR3 is TGCGCCAGCAGCTTGGTCGGGGGGGACACTGAAGCTTTCTTT.

The chain couples TRBV28 to TRBJ2-2; 10 nucleotides match TRBD1. J was trimmed by 3 bases and V by 5 bases; bases with no gene match: 9. The germline gives CDR1 MDHEN, CDR2 SYDVKM. CDR3 length equals 17 residues. The CDR3, as DNA: TGTGCCAGCAGTCCTACCGGGACAGGGGTATACACCGGGGAGCTGTTTTTT. Its protein is CASSPTGTGVYTGELFF.

The J gene is TRBJ1-5, the V gene TRBV6-5, with D perhaps TRBD1 (5 bases). The V end was cut by 4 bases, the J end by 6 bases, with 19 bases between. CDR1 is MNHEY and CDR2 is SVGAGI in the germline V gene. CDR3 length: 16 amino acids. The CDR3 DNA reads TGTGCCAGCAGTTCCCGGGGGGGTCTCTCGGGTCAGCCCCAGCATTTT. As protein: CASSSRGGLSGQPQHF.

The chain joins TRBV5-1 to TRBJ2-1; TRBD1 aligns across 8 bases. J was trimmed by 6 bases and V by 5 bases; bases with no gene match: 10. The CDR3 is 15 residues long. Germline CDR1 SGHRS, CDR2 YFSETQ. The CDR3 DNA reads as TGCGCCAGCAGTCCAACAGGGGGTGGTCGCAATGAGCAGTTCTTC. Translated: CASSPTGGGRNEQFF.

The genes are TRBV2 and TRBJ1-4; D gene ambiguous. The germline CDR1 and CDR2 sequences are SNHLY and FYNNEI. CDR3 length: 13 amino acids. Deletions cut 3 bases from V and 8 bases from J, with 10 bases between. In DNA, the CDR3 is TGTGCCAGCAGTGAGTTGGTAGGGGAAAAACTGTTTTTT. Translating gives CASSELVGEKLFF. Drawing the rest from reference TRBV2 and TRBJ1-4, the complete variable domain is EPEVTQTPSHQVTQMGQEVILRCVPISNHLYFYWYRQILGQKVEFLVSFYNNEISEKSEIFDDQFSVERPDGSNFTLKIRSTKLEDSAMYFCASSELVGEKLFFGSGTQLSVL.

The V call is TRBV28, the J call TRBJ1-4, with D hard to call. This CDR3 region has 15 residues. The V gene lost 2 bases and the J gene lost 0 bases, with 7 bases spanning the gap. The V gene's germline CDR1 is MDHEN and CDR2 SYDVKM. CDR3 region: CASSLGGTTNEKLFF. The CDR3 nucleotides are TGTGCCAGCAGTTTAGGAGGGACAACTAATGAAAAACTGTTTTTT.

The rearrangement links TRBV6-5 to TRBJ2-7; a weak D match, TRBD2 (6 bases). V was cut by 5 bases and J by 8 bases, with 13 bases left in between. CDR3 size: 12 residues. CDR1 MNHEY and CDR2 SVGAGI come from the germline V gene. The CDR3: CASSPNAGQQYF. CDR3 sequence (DNA): TGTGCCAGCAGTCCCAACGCGGGACAGCAGTACTTC.

The genes are TRBV2 and TRBJ1-5; D possibly corresponds to TRBD1 (6 bases). Trimming cost V 4 bases and J 6 bases, with 19 bases left between them. CDR1 SNHLY and CDR2 FYNNEI come from the germline V gene. The CDR3 totals 16 residues. CDR3 sequence reads: CASSVGHRVVGQPQHF. CDR3 sequence (DNA): TGTGCCAGCAGTGTGGGTCACAGGGTTGTGGGTCAGCCCCAGCATTTT. The entire variable domain, with the rest obtained from reference TRBV2 and TRBJ1-5, is as follows: EPEVTQTPSHQVTQMGQEVILRCVPISNHLYFYWYRQILGQKVEFLVSFYNNEISEKSEIFDDQFSVERPDGSNFTLKIRSTKLEDSAMYFCASSVGHRVVGQPQHFGDGTRLSIL.

This sequence joins TRBV19 and TRBJ1-1, with TRBD1 identical over 8 bases. Trimming removed 6 bases from V and 1 base from J; junction bases left unmatched: 13. CDR1 LNHDA and CDR2 SQIVND come from the germline V gene (reference sequence). The CDR3 is 17 amino acids. The CDR3 loop reads CASSDLRRQGQNTEAFF. CDR3 sequence (DNA): TGTGCCAGTAGCGATTTACGTAGACAGGGGCAGAACACTGAAGCTTTCTTT.

V is TRBV6-5 and J is TRBJ2-1; D is possibly TRBD2 (5 bases). Trimming pared 6 bases from V and 6 bases from J, leaving 18 bases between. Germline loops: CDR1 MNHEY, CDR2 SVGAGI. The CDR3 is made up of 15 amino acids. The CDR3 here is CASSPTGSPSNEQFF. The DNA of the CDR3 is TGTGCCAGCAGCCCGACGGGGAGTCCCTCCAATGAGCAGTTCTTC.

This clone has a single count. The rearrangement joins TRBV13 to TRBJ1-5, with no clear D. From germline, CDR1 is PRHDT and CDR2 FYEKMQ (reference sequence). This CDR3 is built from 12 residues. Trimming left V 0 bases short and J 10 bases short, with 7 bases between. The CDR3, as DNA: TGTGCCAGCAGCTTAGGACGGGATCCCCAGCATTTT. This translates into CASSLGRDPQHF.

V is TRBV19 and J is TRBJ2-2; no reliable D call. The length of the CDR3 is 15 residues. V was pared by 5 bases and J by 0 bases, with 10 bases between. Germline assignment: CDR1 LNHDA and CDR2 SQIVND (reference sequence). The CDR3 region has the DNA TGTGCCAGTAGTCGACGGGCTACGAACACCGGGGAGCTGTTTTTT. Residues: CASSRRATNTGELFF.

V gene TRBV11-2 combines with J gene TRBJ2-3; TRBD1 is a possible D gene (5 bases). Germline-derived CDR1 and CDR2 are SGHAT and FQNNGV. The CDR3 has 16 residues. Trimming left V 2 bases short and J 5 bases short, with 17 bases between. The CDR3 is CASSLFIGSRGDTQYF. The DNA of the CDR3 is TGTGCCAGCAGCTTATTCATCGGATCAAGGGGAGATACGCAGTATTTT.

The chain employs TRBV5-1 and TRBJ1-1, with D perhaps matching TRBD1 (5 bases). The length of the CDR3 is 13 residues. V was shortened by 8 bases and J by 1 base, with 12 bases between the two germline ends. Germline-derived CDR1 and CDR2 are SGHRS and YFSETQ. The CDR3: CASRKGQNTEAFF. CDR3 nucleotides: TGCGCCAGTAGGAAAGGACAGAACACTGAAGCTTTCTTT.

CDR3 nucleotides: TGTGCCAGTAGTAGAGATCTGGGACTCGCCAAGGAGCCCCAGCATTTT. It encodes CASSRDLGLAKEPQHF. J is TRBJ1-5 and V is TRBV19; D is possibly TRBD1 (5 bases). In germline, CDR1 is LNHDA, CDR2 SQIVND (reference sequence). The CDR3 totals 16 residues. The germline V and J ends were trimmed by 4 bases and 8 bases, with 21 bases remaining between them.